This T cell receptor (beta chain) was documented in a study of regulatory T cells in long-lasting Graves disease. Findings of the study overall: Segments TRBV28, TRBJ1-2 and TRBJ2-5 showed preferential usage in persistent disease. Investigators studied peripheral blood only, not thyroid tissue.

Germline lookup yields CDR1 KGHDR and CDR2 SFDVKD. CDR3 length equals 14 residues. With 1 base removed from V and 7 bases from J, the gap between germline ends came to 12 bases. The sample holds a few counts of this clonotype. Its target is unknown. The sample's time point: newly diagnosed GD, antithyroid drugs for less than 3 months. Following extraction of RNA from PBMCs, that RNA was used to make the TCR library. To make TCR beta libraries, researchers used iRepertoire HTBI primers and Arm-PCR of CDR3 regions. Via MiXCR, TCRdb re-called the multiplex PCR reads, giving one row per CDR3 protein. The sample contains roughly 420,000 distinct CDR3 sequences, around 15% of which appear only once. This sample was shared with a second study, whose subject was T cells in Graves' hyperthyroidism and ophthalmopathy. That investigation notes: Ophthalmopathy was model-predicted a median about six months pre-onset.

The chain links TRBV24-1 to TRBJ1-2, with D maybe TRBD1 (5 bases). Here the sequenced sample was peripheral blood mononuclear cells (PBMCs), taken at new diagnosis, from a patient treated with antithyroid drugs. This TCR came from a woman in her forties or fifties with Graves disease. CDR3 bases: TGTGCCACCAGTGATTTTTGGGGGATCGGTGGCTACACCTTC. This translates into CATSDFWGIGGYTF.